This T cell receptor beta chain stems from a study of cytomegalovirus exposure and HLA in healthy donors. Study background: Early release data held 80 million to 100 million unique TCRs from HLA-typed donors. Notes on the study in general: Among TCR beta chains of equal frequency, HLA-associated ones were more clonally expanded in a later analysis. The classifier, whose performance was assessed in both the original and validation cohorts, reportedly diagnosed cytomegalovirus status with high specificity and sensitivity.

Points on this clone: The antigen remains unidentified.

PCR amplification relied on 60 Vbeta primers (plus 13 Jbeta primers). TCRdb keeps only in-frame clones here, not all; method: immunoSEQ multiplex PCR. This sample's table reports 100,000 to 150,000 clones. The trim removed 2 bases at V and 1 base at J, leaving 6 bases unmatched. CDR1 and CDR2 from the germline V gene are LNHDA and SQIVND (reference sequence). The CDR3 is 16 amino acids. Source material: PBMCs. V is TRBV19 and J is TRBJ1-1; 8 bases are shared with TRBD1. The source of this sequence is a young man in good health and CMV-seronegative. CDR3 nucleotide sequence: TGTGCCAGTAGTATAATCGGACAGGGAAAGAACACTGAAGCTTTCTTT. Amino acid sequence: CASSIIGQGKNTEAFF.